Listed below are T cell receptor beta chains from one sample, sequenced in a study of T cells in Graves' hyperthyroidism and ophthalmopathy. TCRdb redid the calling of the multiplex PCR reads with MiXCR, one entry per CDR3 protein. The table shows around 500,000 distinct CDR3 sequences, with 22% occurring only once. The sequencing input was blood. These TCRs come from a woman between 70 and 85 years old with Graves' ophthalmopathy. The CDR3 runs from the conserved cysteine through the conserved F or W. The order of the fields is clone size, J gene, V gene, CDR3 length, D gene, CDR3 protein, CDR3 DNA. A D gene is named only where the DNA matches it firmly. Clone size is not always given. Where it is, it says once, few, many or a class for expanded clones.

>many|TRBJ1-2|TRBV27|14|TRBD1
CASSFSGQGYGYTF
TGTGCCAGCAGTTTTTCTGGACAGGGCTATGGCTACACCTTC
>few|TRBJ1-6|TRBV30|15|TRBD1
CAWSSRGQDNSPLHF
TGTGCCTGGAGTTCAAGGGGGCAGGATAATTCACCCCTCCACTTT
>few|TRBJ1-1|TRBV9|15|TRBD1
CASSVATRGPREAFF
TGTGCCAGCAGCGTAGCTACAAGGGGGCCCCGTGAAGCTTTCTTT
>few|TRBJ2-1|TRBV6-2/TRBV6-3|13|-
CASRWPGMNEQFF
TGTGCCAGCAGGTGGCCGGGGATGAATGAGCAGTTCTTC
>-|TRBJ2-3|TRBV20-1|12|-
CSASDVTDTQYF
TGCAGTGCTTCGGACGTTACAGATACGCAGTATTTT
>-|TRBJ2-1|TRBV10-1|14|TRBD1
CASSETLDRGEQFF
TGCGCCAGCAGTGAGACCCTCGACAGGGGGGAGCAGTTCTTC
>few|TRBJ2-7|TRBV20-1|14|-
CSAIGTWSSYEQYF
TGCAGTGCTATAGGGACTTGGAGTTCCTACGAGCAGTACTTC
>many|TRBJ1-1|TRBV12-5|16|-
CASGLPSGEPRGEAFF
TGTGCTAGTGGTTTACCCTCGGGCGAACCTCGTGGTGAAGCTTTCTTT
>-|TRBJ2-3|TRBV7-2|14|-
CASLEVSSTDTQYF
TGTGCCAGCTTGGAGGTTTCTAGCACAGATACGCAGTATTTT
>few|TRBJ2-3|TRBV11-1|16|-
CASSQEGTPGVGTQYF
TGTGCCAGCAGCCAAGAAGGGACCCCGGGAGTGGGTACGCAGTATTTT
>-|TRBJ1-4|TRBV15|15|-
CATSNYNLANEKLFF
TGTGCCACCAGCAACTACAACTTGGCTAATGAAAAACTGTTTTTT
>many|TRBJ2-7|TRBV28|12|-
CASSMGGYEQYF
TGTGCCAGCAGTATGGGGGGTTACGAGCAGTACTTC
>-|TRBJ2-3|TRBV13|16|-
CASSATGPRGTDTQYF
TGTGCCAGCAGCGCGACGGGGCCGAGGGGCACAGATACGCAGTATTTT
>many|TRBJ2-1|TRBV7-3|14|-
CASSPDVGDNEQFF
TGTGCCAGCAGCCCCGACGTTGGGGACAATGAGCAGTTCTTC
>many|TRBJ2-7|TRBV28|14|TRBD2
CASSLAGVNYEQYF
TGTGCCAGCAGTTTAGCGGGGGTGAACTACGAGCAGTACTTC
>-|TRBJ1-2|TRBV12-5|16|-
CASGFLGGARVWSYTF
TGTGCTAGTGGTTTTCTCGGGGGGGCGAGGGTATGGAGCTACACCTTC
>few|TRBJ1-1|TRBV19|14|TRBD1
CASSTQGASTEAFF
TGTGCCAGTAGTACTCAGGGGGCGAGCACTGAAGCTTTCTTT
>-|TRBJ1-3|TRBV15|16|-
CATSRDVALAGNTIYF
TGTGCCACCAGCAGGGACGTAGCGTTGGCAGGAAACACCATATATTTT
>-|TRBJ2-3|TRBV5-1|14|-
CASRGSSSTDTQYF
TGCGCCAGCAGAGGGTCCTCTAGCACAGATACGCAGTATTTT
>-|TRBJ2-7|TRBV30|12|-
CAWSGAVPEQYF
TGTGCCTGGAGTGGGGCGGTTCCGGAGCAGTACTTC
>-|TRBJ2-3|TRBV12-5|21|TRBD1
CASGLVLVGTAPRVLTDTQYF
TGTGCTAGTGGTTTGGTATTAGTCGGGACAGCCCCGAGGGTGCTCACAGATACGCAGTATTTT
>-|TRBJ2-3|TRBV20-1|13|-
CSARGGAGDTQYF
TGCAGTGCTAGAGGGGGAGCGGGAGATACGCAGTATTTT
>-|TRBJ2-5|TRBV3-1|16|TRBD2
CASSQYDLGLAETQYF
TGTGCCAGCAGCCAATATGACCTGGGACTAGCGGAGACCCAGTACTTC
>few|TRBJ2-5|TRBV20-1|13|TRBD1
CSANTGGAETQYF
TGCAGTGCTAATACAGGGGGCGCGGAGACCCAGTACTTC
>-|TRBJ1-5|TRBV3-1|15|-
CASSQGQQPNQPQHF
TGTGCCAGCAGCCAAGGTCAACAGCCCAATCAGCCCCAGCATTTT
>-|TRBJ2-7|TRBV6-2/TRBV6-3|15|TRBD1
CASSYRGTGAYEQYF
TGTGCCAGCAGTTATAGAGGGACAGGGGCCTACGAGCAGTACTTC
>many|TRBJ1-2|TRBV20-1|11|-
CSATAGVGYTF
TGCAGTGCAACGGCCGGAGTAGGCTACACCTTC
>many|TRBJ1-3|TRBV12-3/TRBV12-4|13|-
CASSLRGRNTIYF
TGTGCCAGCAGTTTAAGAGGTCGAAACACCATATATTTT
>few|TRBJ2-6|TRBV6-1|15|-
CASSELFSGANVLTF
TGTGCCAGCAGTGAACTCTTCTCTGGGGCCAACGTCCTGACTTTC
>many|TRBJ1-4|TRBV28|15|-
CASSLSTGLNEKLFF
TGTGCCAGCAGTTTATCAACAGGCCTAAATGAAAAACTGTTTTTT
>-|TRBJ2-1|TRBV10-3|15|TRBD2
CAISLQREANNEQFF
TGTGCCATCAGTCTACAGCGGGAGGCGAACAATGAGCAGTTCTTC
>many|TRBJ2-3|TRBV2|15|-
CATKPGTASTDTQYF
TGTGCCACGAAACCCGGGACGGCTAGCACAGATACGCAGTATTTT
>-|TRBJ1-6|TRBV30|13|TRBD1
CAYSDREYSPLHF
TGTGCCTATTCGGACAGGGAATATTCACCCCTCCACTTT
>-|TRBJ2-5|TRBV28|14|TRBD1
CASRPSGTGETQYF
TGTGCCAGCAGGCCGTCCGGGACAGGAGAGACCCAGTACTTC
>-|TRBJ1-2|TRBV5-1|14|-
CASSPIPGTDGCTF
TGCGCCAGCAGCCCGATCCCCGGGACCGATGGCTGCACCTTC
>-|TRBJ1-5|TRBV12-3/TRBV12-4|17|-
CASSRRTPGPKGGPQHF
TGTGCCAGCAGTCGCCGGACTCCGGGACCCAAGGGGGGGCCCCAGCATTTT
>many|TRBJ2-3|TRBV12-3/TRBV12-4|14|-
CASSLHEGSDTQYF
TGTGCCAGCAGTTTACACGAAGGCTCAGATACGCAGTATTTT
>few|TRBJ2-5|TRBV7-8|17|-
CASSRVLGEDYQETQYF
TGTGCCAGCAGCCGCGTTTTGGGGGAGGACTACCAAGAGACCCAGTACTTC
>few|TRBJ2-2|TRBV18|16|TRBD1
CASSRAGTGNTGELFF
TGTGCCAGCTCACGAGCCGGGACAGGAAACACCGGGGAGCTGTTTTTT
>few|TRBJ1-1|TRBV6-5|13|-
CASSYQGRTEAFF
TGTGCCAGCAGTTACCAGGGGCGAACTGAAGCTTTCTTT
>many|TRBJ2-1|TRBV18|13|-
CASSPSGNNEQFF
TGTGCCAGCTCACCTAGCGGAAACAATGAGCAGTTCTTC
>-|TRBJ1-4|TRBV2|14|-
CASSAGVLNEKLFF
TGTGCCAGCAGTGCCGGGGTCCTAAATGAAAAACTGTTTTTT
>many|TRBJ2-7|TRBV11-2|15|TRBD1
CASSFTDRGTYEQYF
TGTGCCAGCAGCTTTACGGACAGGGGGACCTACGAGCAGTACTTC
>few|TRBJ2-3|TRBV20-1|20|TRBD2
CSARDGGAAGAGGFTDTQYF
TGCAGTGCTAGAGATGGGGGGGCCGCCGGCGCGGGAGGTTTCACAGATACGCAGTATTTT
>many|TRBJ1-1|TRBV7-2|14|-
CASSLLDMNTEAFF
TGTGCCAGCAGCTTATTGGACATGAACACTGAAGCTTTCTTT
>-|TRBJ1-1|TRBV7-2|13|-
CASSFRGRSEAFF
TGTGCCAGCAGCTTCCGTGGACGGAGTGAAGCTTTCTTT
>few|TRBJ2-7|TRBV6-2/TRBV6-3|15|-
CASSYPGSPTYEQYF
TGTGCCAGCAGTTACCCCGGGAGCCCTACCTACGAGCAGTACTTC
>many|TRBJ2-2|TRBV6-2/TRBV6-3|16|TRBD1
CASSYADRDRAGELFF
TGTGCCAGCAGTTATGCCGACAGGGATCGGGCCGGGGAGCTGTTTTTT
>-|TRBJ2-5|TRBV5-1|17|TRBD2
CASSLASSGMGSETQYF
TGCGCCAGCAGCTTGGCGTCTAGCGGGATGGGTTCAGAGACCCAGTACTTC
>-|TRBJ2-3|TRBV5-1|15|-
CASSFPGGGTDTQYF
TGCGCCAGCAGCTTCCCCGGGGGAGGCACAGATACGCAGTATTTT
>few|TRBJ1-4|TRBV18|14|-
CASSPGTRNEKLFF
TGTGCCAGCTCACCCGGGACAAGGAATGAAAAACTGTTTTTT
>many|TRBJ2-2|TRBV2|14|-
CASSDQGGTGELFF
TGTGCCAGCAGTGATCAGGGGGGGACCGGGGAGCTGTTTTTT
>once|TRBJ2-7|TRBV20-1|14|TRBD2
CSASSSGRAYEQYF
TGCAGTGCTAGTTCCAGCGGGAGGGCCTACGAGCAGTACTTC
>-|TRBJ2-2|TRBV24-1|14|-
CATDRSPGTGELFF
TGTGCCACCGATAGATCTCCCGGCACCGGGGAGCTGTTTTTT
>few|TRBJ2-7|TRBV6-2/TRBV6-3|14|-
CASGFGTYSYEQYF
TGTGCCAGCGGCTTTGGGACTTACTCCTACGAGCAGTACTTC